The clone carrying this TCR beta chain was found many times. The data originate from a study of spatial heterogeneity in lung cancer. Time point here: sample taken at primary tumor resection. Whole RNA, which was extracted from tumor, nontumor lung tissue or frozen PBMC, was sequenced without any cell sorting. Germline V gives CDR1 SNHLY, CDR2 FYNNEI. The CDR3 loop spans 14 amino acids. Trimming took 11 bases from V and 1 from J; bases not matched to a gene: 8. TCRdb analysed the 5' RACE reads with MiXCR anew, one entry per CDR3 protein. The sample lists under 100,000 distinct CDR3 sequences; around 10% were seen once.

This sample comprised PBMCs, obtained at surgery. The sequence came from a male donor with early-stage non-small cell lung cancer. The chain has TRBV2 and TRBJ1-2, with 9 positions matching TRBD1. Here the CDR3 DNA reads TGTGCCCGACCGAGGACAGGGGATAACTATGGCTACACCTTC. This encodes CARPRTGDNYGYTF.